The subject of this entry is one TCR beta chain. As yet, its antigen is unknown. The data were obtained in a study of OX40 agonist ivuxolimab in advanced cancers. Study findings and constraints: Patients who responded partially at 0.1-3.0 mg/kg showed clonal expansion ranking among the lowest. CD8+ T cells (on average) carried more expanded clones than CD4+ T cells.

TCRdb's copy holds only in-frame clones and misses some; the assay was immunoSEQ multiplex PCR. Here the sample spans under 45,000 clones, nearly 75% being singletons. The sequences come from CD4+ or CD8+ T cells sorted from blood, collected in a trial of the OX40 agonist ivuxolimab. The receptor was derived from an adult with an advanced solid tumor such as melanoma, head and neck, liver or kidney cancer.

CDR3 sequence: CASSLARLTDTQYF. The CDR3 DNA reads TGTGCCAGCAGTTTGGCCAGGCTCACAGATACGCAGTATTTT. The chain employs TRBV28 and TRBJ2-3, with D unresolved. V lost 3 bases, J lost 2 bases, and 9 bases lay in between. The CDR3 is 14 residues long. Looked up from germline, CDR1 is MDHEN and CDR2 is SYDVKM.